This TCR beta chain emerged from a study of T cell responses to AZD1222 COVID-19 vaccine. Combined were second doses at about 4 or about 12 weeks. Worth noting for this clone: Its specificity is not known.

Libraries were prepared by immunoSEQ multiplex PCR; TCRdb keeps only in-frame clonotypes and omits some of them. The data show about 130,000 clones, with 88% seen just once and under 6% held by the top ten. Study results and caveats: Variant regions that are unmutated are reportedly the target of nearly half of spike-specific TCRs. Two AZD1222 administrations were followed by greater Spike-specific TCR breadth and depth. White British donors predominated, females outnumbered males, and clonal diversity was possibly underestimated.

Per the germline V gene, CDR1 is SGHVS and CDR2 is FQNEAQ. The germline V and J ends were trimmed by 4 bases and 9 bases, with 19 bases remaining between them. CDR3 size: 15 residues. This clonotype was obtained from an adult who received the AZD1222 COVID-19 vaccine. This sequence joins TRBV7-8 and TRBJ1-5; possible D gene TRBD1, 5 bases. Sequencing used peripheral blood, obtained 28 days after the second AZD1222 dose. The CDR3 DNA reads TGTGCCAGCAGCTCCCCGGGACCCGGAAAAGGGCCCCAGCATTTT. It codes for CASSSPGPGKGPQHF.